This TCR beta chain was sequenced for a study of blood T cells in healthy people across ages. Broader study findings: Roughly linear age-related decline in beta diversity appeared, significant by age about 37.

Together with a sample-barcoded 5' primer, a J-beta primer mix was included in a second PCR lasting about 7 to 11 cycles. MiXCR, applied by TCRdb to the 5' RACE reads, yields one record per CDR3 protein. The profile shows 600,000 to 900,000 distinct CDR3 sequences, roughly 24% of them singletons. Comment on this clonotype: The antigen remains undetermined.

This CDR3 is built from 17 residues. The germline V gene encodes CDR1 DFQATT and CDR2 SNEGSKA (reference sequence). The sample was also reused in another study, on T cells of mothers and their children.

The TCR comes from a boy between 5 and 17 years old in good health. The chain links TRBV20-1 to TRBJ2-5, with 8 bases lining up with TRBD1. The J call may not be correct, given that the DNA end is closer to TRBJ2-1. Sequenced sample: blood. The chain's CDR3 is CSADGTGGGGSYNEQFF. In DNA form, the CDR3 reads TGCAGTGCTGACGGAACAGGGGGTGGTGGGTCCTACAATGAGCAGTTCTTC.